This is a list of T cell receptor beta chains from one sample in a study of T cell responses to AZD1222 COVID-19 vaccine. Measured with immunoSEQ multiplex PCR; TCRdb has only the in-frame clones, and not every one. The sample holds fewer than 200,000 clones, almost 95% seen once. The starting material was peripheral blood, obtained on day 0 of AZD1222 vaccination. Receptor source: an adult in good health. Each CDR3 is given with its conserved first and last residue. The D gene is left open where the match is weak. Rows give clone size only sometimes, using once, few, many, or a class for an expanded clone.

D: -
size: once
J: TRBJ2-1
V: TRBV5-1
DNA: TGCGCCAGCAGCAGGTGGACAGACAATGAGCAGTTCTTC
CDR3: CASSRWTDNEQFF

D: -
size: -
J: TRBJ2-7
V: TRBV12-3/TRBV12-4
DNA: TGTGCCACCGCACGTAGTTTTGGCGAGCAGTACTTC
CDR3: CATARSFGEQYF

D: TRBD1
size: -
J: TRBJ2-7
V: TRBV5-1
DNA: TGCGCCAGCAGCCGGACAGGGACGGTACGGCAATCCTACGAGCAGTACTTC
CDR3: CASSRTGTVRQSYEQYF

D: -
size: -
J: TRBJ2-4
V: TRBV12-3/TRBV12-4
DNA: TGTGCCAGCAGTGAGCTAGGAAACATTCAGTACTTC
CDR3: CASSELGNIQYF

D: -
size: -
J: TRBJ1-2
V: TRBV27
DNA: TGTGCCAGCAGGGACGGCTATGGCTACACCTTC
CDR3: CASRDGYGYTF

D: TRBD2
size: -
J: TRBJ2-1
V: TRBV15
DNA: TGTGCCACCACCCCAGTAGCGGGATACAATGAGCAGTTCTTC
CDR3: CATTPVAGYNEQFF

D: -
size: -
J: TRBJ2-1
V: TRBV15
DNA: TGTGCCACCAGCAGATGGGATGAGCAGTTCTTC
CDR3: CATSRWDEQFF

D: -
size: once
J: TRBJ1-1
V: TRBV7-2
DNA: TGTGCCAGCAGCTCCTCTCCTTTAATGAACACTGAAGCTTTCTTT
CDR3: CASSSSPLMNTEAFF

D: -
size: -
J: TRBJ1-4
V: TRBV4-1
DNA: TGCGCCAGCAGCCAGGCCCCGGGTGAAAAACTGTTTTTT
CDR3: CASSQAPGEKLFF

D: -
size: -
J: TRBJ2-5
V: TRBV7-2
DNA: TGTGCCAGCAGCCTTTGGACCGGCCAAGAGACCCAGTACTTC
CDR3: CASSLWTGQETQYF

D: -
size: -
J: TRBJ2-2
V: TRBV11-2
DNA: TGTGCCAGCAGCTTAGTTGGGGCAGGAAGGTTAAACACCGGGGAGCTGTTTTTT
CDR3: CASSLVGAGRLNTGELFF

D: TRBD1
size: -
J: TRBJ1-2
V: TRBV4-1
DNA: TGCGCCAGCAGCCAACGGGGACAGGGCAAGTGGGGCTACACCTTC
CDR3: CASSQRGQGKWGYTF

D: -
size: -
J: TRBJ1-5
V: TRBV6-1
DNA: TGTGCCAGCAGTGAACCTTGGATGGACATAAGCAATCAGCCCCAGCATTTT
CDR3: CASSEPWMDISNQPQHF

D: -
size: -
J: TRBJ2-1
V: TRBV13
DNA: TGTGCCAGCACCGGTCGAGACGGACGTTTCGCCAATGAGCAGTTCTTC
CDR3: CASTGRDGRFANEQFF

D: -
size: -
J: TRBJ1-1
V: TRBV28
DNA: TGTGCCAGCACTAGCTGGGGGGGTTCGAAAACTGAAGCTTTCTTT
CDR3: CASTSWGGSKTEAFF

D: -
size: -
J: TRBJ2-2
V: TRBV7-2
DNA: TGTGCCAGCAGCTTAGAAGGCGGGGTCGGCGGGGAGCTGTTTTTT
CDR3: CASSLEGGVGGELFF

D: TRBD1
size: -
J: TRBJ1-2
V: TRBV5-4
DNA: TGTGCCAGCAGCTTGGGGCAGGGGGCTAGGACTAACTATGGCTACACCTTC
CDR3: CASSLGQGARTNYGYTF

D: -
size: once
J: TRBJ1-1
V: TRBV4-1
DNA: TGCGCCAGCAGCCCCAGACGTTCGGTCATGAACACTGAAGCTTTCTTT
CDR3: CASSPRRSVMNTEAFF

D: -
size: many
J: TRBJ1-5
V: TRBV5-4
DNA: TGTGCCAGCAGCTTGGACAAGAATCAGCCCCAGCATTTT
CDR3: CASSLDKNQPQHF

D: TRBD2
size: -
J: TRBJ2-7
V: TRBV3-1/TRBV3-2
DNA: TGTGCCAGCAGCCGGACTAGCGGTACCTCCTACGAGCAGTACTTC
CDR3: CASSRTSGTSYEQYF

D: -
size: -
J: TRBJ2-2
V: TRBV7-9
DNA: TGTGCCAGCAGCCTCCCCGCGGCAGGGGTAACCGGGGAGCTGTTTTTT
CDR3: CASSLPAAGVTGELFF

D: -
size: -
J: TRBJ1-3
V: TRBV6-6
DNA: TGTGCCAGCAGTTTTCGAGGGTCGTCTGGAAACACCATATATTTT
CDR3: CASSFRGSSGNTIYF

D: -
size: -
J: TRBJ1-1
V: TRBV28
DNA: TGTGCCAGCAGTTTTCCGACAGCGGGGAACACTGAAGCTTTCTTT
CDR3: CASSFPTAGNTEAFF

D: TRBD2
size: -
J: TRBJ2-5
V: TRBV18
DNA: TGTGCCAGCTCACCACCTCAAGCGGGGCCGGGAGAGACCCAGTACTTC
CDR3: CASSPPQAGPGETQYF

D: -
size: few
J: TRBJ1-2
V: TRBV10-2
DNA: TGCGCCAGCAAGAGGTCAGGGGTGGACAGCACCTTC
CDR3: CASKRSGVDSTF

D: -
size: -
J: TRBJ1-5
V: TRBV20-1
DNA: TGCAGTGCTAGTTCAGGCCGCAATCAGCCCCAGCATTTT
CDR3: CSASSGRNQPQHF

D: TRBD1
size: -
J: TRBJ1-2
V: TRBV7-9
DNA: TGTGCCAGCAGCTACCAAGGGACAGGGAACTATGGCTACACCTTC
CDR3: CASSYQGTGNYGYTF

D: -
size: -
J: TRBJ1-1
V: TRBV7-9
DNA: TGTGCCAGCAGTTTTTTACAGGGATGGGACACTGAAGCTTTCTTT
CDR3: CASSFLQGWDTEAFF

D: -
size: -
J: TRBJ2-7
V: TRBV23-1
DNA: TGCGCCAGCAGTCAATTAGGTTTGCAGTTCCACTACGAGCAGTACTTC
CDR3: CASSQLGLQFHYEQYF

D: -
size: once
J: TRBJ1-2
V: TRBV9
DNA: TGTGCCAGCAGCGTAGGACGGGGCGCGGGTGGCTACACCTTC
CDR3: CASSVGRGAGGYTF

D: TRBD1
size: -
J: TRBJ2-4
V: TRBV7-2
DNA: TGTGCCAGCAGCTCCCCTTACAGGGGCAACATTCAGTACTTC
CDR3: CASSSPYRGNIQYF

D: -
size: -
J: TRBJ1-1
V: TRBV29-1
DNA: TGCAGCGCCGGGGGGCTGGATAACACTGAAGCTTTCTTT
CDR3: CSAGGLDNTEAFF

D: TRBD1
size: -
J: TRBJ1-1
V: TRBV10-1
DNA: TGCGCCAGCAGTGGACAGGGGGCTGGCACTGAAGCTTTCTTT
CDR3: CASSGQGAGTEAFF

D: TRBD1
size: -
J: TRBJ1-2
V: TRBV27
DNA: TGTGCCAGCAGTTTCGGACAGGGAGCTAACTATGGCTACACCTTC
CDR3: CASSFGQGANYGYTF

D: -
size: -
J: TRBJ1-3
V: TRBV6-5
DNA: TGTGCCAGCAGCCTCGGCGGCTCTGGAAACACCATATATTTT
CDR3: CASSLGGSGNTIYF

D: -
size: -
J: TRBJ1-2
V: TRBV5-8
DNA: TGTGCCAGCAGCTTGGCGGCCACGGCAGTCGGCGGCTACACCTTC
CDR3: CASSLAATAVGGYTF

D: -
size: -
J: TRBJ1-5
V: TRBV6-6
DNA: TGTGCCAGCAGTGGGGAGGTAGGCCAGCCCCAGCATTTT
CDR3: CASSGEVGQPQHF

D: -
size: -
J: TRBJ2-3
V: TRBV2
DNA: TGTGCCAGCAGTGAAGCCCACTGGACCACCGATACGCAGTATTTT
CDR3: CASSEAHWTTDTQYF

D: TRBD1
size: -
J: TRBJ1-1
V: TRBV5-1
DNA: TGCGCCAGCAGCCCTAGACAGGGGGGCACTGAAGCTTTCTTT
CDR3: CASSPRQGGTEAFF

D: TRBD1
size: -
J: TRBJ1-1
V: TRBV7-9
DNA: TGTGCCAGCAGCTGGCGCCTGAGGGGGCTGGGAAATGAAGCTTTCTTT
CDR3: CASSWRLRGLGNEAFF

D: TRBD1
size: -
J: TRBJ2-1
V: TRBV4-1
DNA: TGCGCCAGCAGCCAAGGGGACAGGGGACCCTACAATGAGCAGTTCTTC
CDR3: CASSQGDRGPYNEQFF

D: TRBD1
size: -
J: TRBJ2-5
V: TRBV3-1/TRBV3-2
DNA: TGTGCCAGCAGCCCTCAGAGGGACAGCCAAGAGACCCAGTACTTC
CDR3: CASSPQRDSQETQYF

D: TRBD1
size: once
J: TRBJ2-1
V: TRBV5-5
DNA: TGTGCCAGCAGGGACAGGGACTCCTACAATGAGCAGTTCTTC
CDR3: CASRDRDSYNEQFF

D: -
size: -
J: TRBJ1-4
V: TRBV19
DNA: TGTGCCAGTTGGGTTGGGACTGCTAATGAAAAACTGTTTTTT
CDR3: CASWVGTANEKLFF

D: TRBD1
size: once
J: TRBJ1-3
V: TRBV10-2
DNA: TGCGCCAGCAGTGTACAGGGGATCGGAAACACCATATATTTT
CDR3: CASSVQGIGNTIYF

D: -
size: -
J: TRBJ1-5
V: TRBV5-4
DNA: TGTGCCAGCAGCTTGGACCCCGGGGCCAATCAGCCCCAGCATTTT
CDR3: CASSLDPGANQPQHF

D: -
size: -
J: TRBJ2-2
V: TRBV7-9
DNA: TGTGCCAGCAGCCCACCGGGCCTCGACACCGGGGAGCTGTTTTTT
CDR3: CASSPPGLDTGELFF

D: -
size: -
J: TRBJ1-1
V: TRBV5-8
DNA: TGTGCCAGCAGCTCCTTCGACAGTCTGAACACTGAAGCTTTCTTT
CDR3: CASSSFDSLNTEAFF

D: -
size: -
J: TRBJ1-4
V: TRBV5-5
DNA: TGTGCCAGCAGCTGGACCGCTTCAACTAATGAAAAACTGTTTTTT
CDR3: CASSWTASTNEKLFF

D: -
size: -
J: TRBJ1-1
V: TRBV2
DNA: TGTGCCAGCATAATAAGACAGGACGTAGAAGCTTTCTTT
CDR3: CASIIRQDVEAFF

D: -
size: few
J: TRBJ2-7
V: TRBV6-5
DNA: TGTGCCAGCAGTTCAGTTATCGGCTACGAGCAGTACTTC
CDR3: CASSSVIGYEQYF

D: -
size: once
J: TRBJ2-7
V: TRBV27
DNA: TGTGCCAGCAGTTTTGGGCGGCAGGGGGGGATCTACGAGCAGTACTTC
CDR3: CASSFGRQGGIYEQYF

D: TRBD1
size: once
J: TRBJ1-2
V: TRBV27
DNA: TGTGCCAGCAGTGCGGACAGGGGCGGAGATGGCTACACCTTC
CDR3: CASSADRGGDGYTF

D: -
size: -
J: TRBJ1-1
V: TRBV7-9
DNA: TGTGCCAGCAGCCCAAGGATGACCGATAACACTGAAGCTTTCTTT
CDR3: CASSPRMTDNTEAFF

D: TRBD1
size: -
J: TRBJ2-1
V: TRBV7-2
DNA: TGTGCCAGCAGCTGGACAGGGGGCCCGTACAATGAGCAGTTCTTC
CDR3: CASSWTGGPYNEQFF